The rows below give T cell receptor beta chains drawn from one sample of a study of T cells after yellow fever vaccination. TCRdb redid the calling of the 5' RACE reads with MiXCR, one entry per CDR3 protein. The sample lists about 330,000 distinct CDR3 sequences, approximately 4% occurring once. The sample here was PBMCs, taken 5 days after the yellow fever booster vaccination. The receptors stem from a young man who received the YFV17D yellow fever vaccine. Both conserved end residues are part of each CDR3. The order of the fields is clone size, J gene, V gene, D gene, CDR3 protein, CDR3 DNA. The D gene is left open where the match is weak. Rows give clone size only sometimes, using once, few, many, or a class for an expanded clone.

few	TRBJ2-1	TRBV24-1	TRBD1	CATSVKGTGGHNEQFF	TGTGCCACCAGTGTTAAAGGGACAGGGGGGCACAATGAGCAGTTCTTC
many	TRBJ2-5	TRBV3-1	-	CASSRGVWKTQYF	TGTGCCAGCAGCCGTGGCGTATGGAAGACCCAGTACTTC
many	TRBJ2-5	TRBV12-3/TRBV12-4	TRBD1	CASSLTGDGGTQYF	TGTGCCAGCAGTCTTACAGGGGATGGAGGGACCCAGTACTTC
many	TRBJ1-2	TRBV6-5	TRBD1	CASSYSKTGRPGYTF	TGTGCCAGCAGTTACTCGAAGACAGGGCGCCCGGGCTACACCTTC
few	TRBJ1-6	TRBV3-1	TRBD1	CASRQDREGSPLHF	TGTGCCAGCAGACAAGACAGGGAGGGTTCACCCCTCCACTTT
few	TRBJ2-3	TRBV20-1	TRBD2	CSARRREGTDTQYF	TGCAGTGCTAGGCGGCGGGAGGGCACAGATACGCAGTATTTT
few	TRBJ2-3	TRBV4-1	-	CASSPWTDPTSTDTQYF	TGCGCCAGCAGCCCCTGGACCGATCCAACTAGCACAGATACGCAGTATTTT
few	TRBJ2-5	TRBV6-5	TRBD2	CASSYWGGGAQETQYF	TGTGCCAGCAGTTACTGGGGCGGGGGGGCCCAGGAGACCCAGTACTTC
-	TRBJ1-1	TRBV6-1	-	CASSDLATEAFF	TGTGCCAGCAGTGATTTGGCCACTGAAGCTTTCTTT
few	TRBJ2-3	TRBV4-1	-	CASSQVGARDTDTQYF	TGCGCCAGCAGCCAAGTGGGGGCGAGGGACACAGATACGCAGTATTTT
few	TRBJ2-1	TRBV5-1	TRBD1	CASSLAGQAPEQFF	TGCGCCAGCAGCTTGGCCGGACAGGCGCCCGAGCAGTTCTTC
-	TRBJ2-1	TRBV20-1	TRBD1	CSADDGTGKSYEQFF	TGCAGTGCTGACGACGGGACAGGGAAGTCTTATGAGCAGTTCTTC
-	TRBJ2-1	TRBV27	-	CASSSTVIPNYNEQFF	TGTGCCAGCAGTTCTACAGTGATACCAAACTACAATGAGCAGTTCTTC
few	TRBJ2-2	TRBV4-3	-	CASSQVPGPDTGELFF	TGCGCCAGCAGCCAAGTTCCAGGGCCGGACACCGGGGAGCTGTTTTTT
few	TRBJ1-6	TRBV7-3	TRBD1	CASSVDRDSPLHF	TGTGCCAGCAGCGTAGACAGGGATTCACCCCTCCACTTT
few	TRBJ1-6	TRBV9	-	CASSVGLAGPSSYNSPLHF	TGTGCCAGCAGCGTAGGATTGGCAGGGCCCTCCTCCTATAATTCACCCCTCCACTTT
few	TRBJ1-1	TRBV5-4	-	CASSPRQSHTEAFF	TGTGCCAGCAGCCCTAGACAGTCCCACACTGAAGCTTTCTTT
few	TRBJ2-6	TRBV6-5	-	CASSYHRVPGANVLTF	TGTGCCAGCAGTTACCACAGGGTCCCTGGGGCCAACGTCCTGACTTTC
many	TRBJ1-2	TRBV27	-	CASRPEFGYGYTF	TGTGCCAGCCGGCCAGAGTTTGGTTATGGCTACACCTTC
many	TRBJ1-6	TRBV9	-	CASSSRPGLSPLHF	TGTGCCAGCAGCTCCCGACCAGGCCTTTCACCCCTCCACTTT
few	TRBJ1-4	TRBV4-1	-	CASSRQRQLQTNEKLFF	TGCGCCAGCAGCCGCCAGAGACAGTTGCAAACTAATGAAAAACTGTTTTTT
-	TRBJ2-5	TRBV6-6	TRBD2	CASSPFGGGTTQYF	TGTGCCAGCAGCCCCTTCGGGGGGGGCACGACCCAGTACTTC
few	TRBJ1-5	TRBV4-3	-	CASSDGQRDQPQHF	TGCGCCAGCAGCGACGGACAGAGAGATCAGCCCCAGCATTTT
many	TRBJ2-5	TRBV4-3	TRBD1	CASSQDRQGAETQYF	TGCGCCAGCAGCCAAGATCGGCAGGGGGCAGAGACCCAGTACTTC
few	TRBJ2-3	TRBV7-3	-	CASSLNRKGLAGDTQYF	TGTGCCAGCAGCTTAAATCGCAAGGGGCTAGCTGGGGATACGCAGTATTTT
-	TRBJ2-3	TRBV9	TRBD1	CASSVDPGTGKSTQYF	TGTGCCAGCAGCGTAGACCCCGGGACAGGGAAGAGTACGCAGTATTTT
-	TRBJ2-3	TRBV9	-	CASSPAGTSTDTQYF	TGTGCCAGCAGCCCCGCGGGGACTAGCACAGATACGCAGTATTTT
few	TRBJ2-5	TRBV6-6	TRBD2	CASSIPSGGAIGETQYF	TGTGCCAGCAGTATTCCTAGCGGGGGGGCTATAGGAGAGACCCAGTACTTC
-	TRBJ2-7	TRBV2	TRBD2	CASRRTSGGSSYEQYF	TGTGCCAGCAGACGGACTAGCGGGGGAAGCTCCTACGAGCAGTACTTC
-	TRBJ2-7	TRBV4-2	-	CASSQDKGPYEQYF	TGTGCCAGCAGCCAAGATAAGGGTCCCTACGAGCAGTACTTC
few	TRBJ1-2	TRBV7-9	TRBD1	CASSLYTGGSVYGYTF	TGTGCCAGCAGCTTATACACAGGGGGTTCGGTCTATGGCTACACCTTC
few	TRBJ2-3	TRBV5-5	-	CATKSLGTDTQYF	TGTGCCACCAAGTCCTTAGGCACAGATACGCAGTATTTT
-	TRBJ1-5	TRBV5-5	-	CASSIRPFSGQPQHF	TGTGCCAGCAGCATTAGACCCTTCAGTGGGCAGCCCCAGCATTTT
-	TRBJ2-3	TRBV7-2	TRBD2	CASSLASGGSTDTQYF	TGTGCCAGCAGCTTAGCTAGCGGGGGAAGCACAGATACGCAGTATTTT
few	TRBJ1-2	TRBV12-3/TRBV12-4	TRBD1	CATTSGQVYGYTF	TGTGCCACCACCTCCGGACAGGTCTATGGCTACACCTTC
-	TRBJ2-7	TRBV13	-	CAISFWTLYEQYF	TGTGCCATCAGCTTCTGGACCCTCTACGAGCAGTACTTC
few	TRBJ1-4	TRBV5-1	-	CASSPTGLESEKLFF	TGCGCCAGCAGCCCTACCGGGTTGGAGTCAGAAAAACTGTTTTTT
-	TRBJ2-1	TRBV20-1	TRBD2	CSLGASGGYNEQFF	TGCAGCCTCGGGGCAAGCGGGGGGTACAATGAGCAGTTCTTC
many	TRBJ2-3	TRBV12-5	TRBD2	CASGFRSALAGVTDTQYF	TGTGCTAGTGGTTTCCGTTCCGCACTAGCGGGAGTCACAGATACGCAGTATTTT
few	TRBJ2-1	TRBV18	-	CASSPPMINEQFF	TGTGCCAGCTCACCACCTATGATCAATGAGCAGTTCTTC
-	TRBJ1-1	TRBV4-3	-	CASSQAQGNTEAFF	TGCGCCAGCAGCCAAGCTCAGGGGAACACTGAAGCTTTCTTT
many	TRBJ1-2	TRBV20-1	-	CSAIRPREGGGYTF	TGCAGTGCTATAAGGCCCCGGGAGGGGGGAGGCTACACCTTC
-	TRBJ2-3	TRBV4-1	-	CASSPDTADTQYF	TGCGCCAGCAGCCCTGACACAGCAGATACGCAGTATTTT
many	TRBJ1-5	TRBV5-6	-	CASSGRAQPQHF	TGTGCCAGCAGCGGCCGTGCCCAGCCCCAGCATTTT
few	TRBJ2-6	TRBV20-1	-	CSASSGANVLTF	TGCAGTGCTAGTTCCGGGGCCAACGTCCTGACTTTC
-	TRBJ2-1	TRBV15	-	CATSRDQSGNSYNEQFF	TGTGCCACCAGCAGAGATCAATCGGGAAACTCCTACAATGAGCAGTTCTTC
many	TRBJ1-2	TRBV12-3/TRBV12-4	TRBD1	CASSLQGEIYGYTF	TGTGCCAGCAGTTTGCAGGGGGAAATCTATGGCTACACCTTC
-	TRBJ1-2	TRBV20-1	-	CSARGTWSHHYGYTF	TGCAGTGCCAGGGGAACATGGAGTCATCACTATGGCTACACCTTC
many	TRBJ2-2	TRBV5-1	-	CASSLVGGVGTGELFF	TGCGCCAGCAGCTTGGTTGGAGGCGTAGGAACCGGGGAGCTGTTTTTT
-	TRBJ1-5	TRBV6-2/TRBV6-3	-	CASSWVKTGIQHF	TGTGCCAGCAGTTGGGTTAAAACGGGGATACAGCATTTT
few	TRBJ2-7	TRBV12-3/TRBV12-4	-	CASSSGRAYEQYF	TGTGCCAGCAGTTCGGGACGGGCCTACGAGCAGTACTTC
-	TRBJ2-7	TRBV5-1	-	CASSLLDVRSYEQYF	TGCGCCAGCAGCTTGCTGGACGTGAGGTCCTACGAGCAGTACTTC
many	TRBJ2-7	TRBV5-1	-	CASSLTNENEQYF	TGCGCCAGCAGCTTGACCAACGAGAACGAGCAGTACTTC
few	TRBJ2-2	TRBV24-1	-	CATSGDAGDTGELFF	TGTGCCACCAGTGGCGACGCGGGCGACACCGGGGAGCTGTTTTTT
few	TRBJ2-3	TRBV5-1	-	CASQADTQYF	TGCGCCAGTCAGGCAGATACGCAGTATTTT